The present T cell receptor beta chain was sequenced within a study of regulatory T cells in long-lasting Graves disease. The time point denotes: newly diagnosed GD, antithyroid drugs for less than 3 months. Scientists built the TCR library using RNA that was extracted from PBMCs. Arm-PCR of CDR3 regions and iRepertoire HTBI primers were used to build TCR beta libraries. TCRdb independently ran MiXCR on the multiplex PCR reads; one entry per CDR3 protein. The sample holds hundreds of thousands of distinct CDR3 sequences; roughly 14% are singletons and the top ten take roughly 10%. This sample also appeared in a second study, on T cells in Graves' hyperthyroidism and ophthalmopathy. From that study: A set of HTBI primers served as the primers for a first-round RT-PCR of the TCR CDR3. Among thyroid clonotypes expanded above 0.001, most also appeared in blood.

This TCR was recovered from a man in his thirties or forties with Graves disease. The sequencing here drew on peripheral blood mononuclear cells (PBMCs), taken at new diagnosis, from a patient treated with antithyroid drugs.

CDR3 residues: CASSFTTGVTEAFF. CDR3 nucleotides: TGCGCCAGCAGCTTTACGACAGGGGTTACTGAAGCTTTCTTT. The V gene is TRBV5-1, the J gene TRBJ1-1; 8 positions agree with TRBD1. V lost 2 bases to trimming and J lost 5 bases; unmatched junction nucleotides: 5. Germline V gives CDR1 SGHRS, CDR2 YFSETQ. The CDR3 is made up of 14 amino acids.